This TCR beta chain appears in the sequencing data of a study of beta chain features in type 1 diabetes. Study-wide results and caveats: Patients with Type 1 diabetes showed moderately but significantly shorter TCRB CDR3s in all four CD4+ subsets.

This clone has only a few counts. Its target is unknown. There was one heparinised blood draw per donor, averaging approximately 120 mL. Since all of the isolated RNA was reverse transcribed, expressed TCRB transcripts were what got sequenced. Clones were read by immunoSEQ multiplex PCR, and TCRdb kept only the in-frame ones, dropping some. This table holds about 710,000 clones, about 14% found once. Germline V gene lookup returns CDR1 SGHAT and CDR2 FQNNGV. J was trimmed by 4 bases and V by 1 base; bases with no gene match: 4. CDR3 size: 15 residues. Sequencing used naive CD4+ T cells from blood. This receptor was obtained from a young man with type 1 diabetes. This chain links TRBV11-2 with TRBJ2-1; 7 positions match TRBD1. CDR3 DNA: TGTGCCAGCAGCTTAGGAGGGGGACAGTACAATGAGCAGTTCTTC. It codes for CASSLGGGQYNEQFF. Looking up the rest from reference TRBV11-2 and TRBJ2-1 gives the full variable domain: EAGVAQSPRYKIIEKRQSVAFWCNPISGHATLYWYQQILGQGPKLLIQFQNNGVVDDSQLPKDRFSAERLKGVDSTLKIQPAKLEDSAVYLCASSLGGGQYNEQFFGPGTRLTVL.